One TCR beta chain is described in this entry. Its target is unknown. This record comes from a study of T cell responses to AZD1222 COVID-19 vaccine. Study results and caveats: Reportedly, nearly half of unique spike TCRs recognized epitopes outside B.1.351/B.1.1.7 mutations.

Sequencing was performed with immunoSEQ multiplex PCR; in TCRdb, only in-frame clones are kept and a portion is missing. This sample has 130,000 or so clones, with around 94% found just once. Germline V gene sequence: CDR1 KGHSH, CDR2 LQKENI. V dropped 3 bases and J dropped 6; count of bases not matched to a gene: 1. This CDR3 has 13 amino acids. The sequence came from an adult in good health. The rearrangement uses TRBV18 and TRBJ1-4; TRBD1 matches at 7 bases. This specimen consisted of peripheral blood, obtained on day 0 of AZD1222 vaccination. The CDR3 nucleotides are TGTGCCAGCTCACCCGACAGGGATGAAAAACTGTTTTTT. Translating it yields CASSPDRDEKLFF.